This T cell receptor beta chain was retrieved from a study of T cells in Graves' hyperthyroidism and ophthalmopathy. Findings and caveats of the study: Most thyroid clonotypes expanded above 0.001 were also detected in blood. The authors' 13 V-J model separated ophthalmopathy from stable hyperthyroidism. It was a median approximately 6.9 months before onset that the model predicted ophthalmopathy.

Germline values: CDR1 DFQATT, CDR2 SNEGSKA (reference sequence). V dropped 8 bases and J dropped 6; count of bases not matched to a gene: 9. The CDR3 extends over 13 amino acids. Isolation of PBMCs was performed on around 9.3 ml fresh peripheral blood. Authors of the study amplified TCR beta CDR3 regions from RNA transcripts. During a first-round RT-PCR of the TCR CDR3, the HTBI primer set was used. TCRdb passed the multiplex PCR reads through MiXCR, listing each CDR3 protein once. The data contain 500,000 to 800,000 distinct CDR3 sequences, roughly 14% of them singletons. This clonotype has ten or more counts. Its target is unknown.

The receptor comes from a woman aged 50 to 65 with Graves' ophthalmopathy. V usage is TRBV20-1 and J usage is TRBJ2-1; TRBD2 aligns across 8 bases. The sequenced sample was blood. The CDR3 DNA follows: TGCAGTTCTCCGGGACTAGTCGCCAATGAGCAGTTCTTC. Its protein is CSSPGLVANEQFF.